Below are 4 T cell receptor beta chains sequenced from a single sample in a study of Graves' ophthalmopathy and Graves' hyperthyroidism. Using RNA transcripts, the TCR beta CDR3 regions were amplified. RT-PCR was first run with HTBI primers, then multiplex PCR in a second round. TCRdb passed the multiplex PCR reads through MiXCR, listing each CDR3 protein once. The table includes about 600,000 distinct CDR3 sequences, under 45% detected once. Sequencing used peripheral blood or thyroid tissue (not recorded which). The receptors here all came from an adult man with Graves' hyperthyroidism.

This clonotype appeared many times. This chain uses TRBV13 with TRBJ1-6; D gene uncertain. Trimming left V 5 bases short and J 7 bases short, with 18 bases between. Germline values: CDR1 PRHDT, CDR2 FYEKMQ (reference sequence). The CDR3 consists of 16 residues. CDR3 region: CASSVNLGRGNSPLHF. DNA of the CDR3: TGTGCCAGCAGCGTCAATCTTGGACGAGGGAATTCACCCCTCCACTTT.

This clonotype was seen just once. V is TRBV7-6 and J is TRBJ2-3; 10 positions match TRBD1. Germline CDR1 SGHVS, CDR2 FNYEAQ. CDR3 length: 18 residues. V gave up 0 bases and J gave up 0 bases; unmatched junction bases: 6. CDR3 protein: CASSLAPGQGLSTDTQYF. DNA of the CDR3: TGTGCCAGCAGCTTAGCCCCGGGACAGGGGTTGAGCACAGATACGCAGTATTTT.

This chain uses TRBV10-2 with TRBJ2-7, with 10 positions matching TRBD2. The tail of the sequence fits TRBJ2-1 better, so the J call may be wrong. The germline V gene encodes CDR1 WSHSY and CDR2 SAAADI. This CDR3 is 15 amino acids long. The CDR3 protein is CASSDLAGVGNEQFF. Written as DNA, the CDR3 is TGCGCCAGCAGTGATCTAGCGGGAGTTGGCAATGAGCAGTTCTTC.

This clonotype came up many times. The chain uses TRBV29-1 and TRBJ1-2; 7 bases are shared with TRBD1. CDR3 length: 12 amino acids. Germline V gene data show CDR1 as SQVTM and CDR2 as ANQGSEA. V gave up 7 bases and J gave up 8 bases; unmatched junction bases: 10. CDR3 in amino acids: CSGIRQGRGYTF. For the CDR3, the DNA is TGCAGCGGAATTAGACAGGGCAGAGGCTACACCTTC.